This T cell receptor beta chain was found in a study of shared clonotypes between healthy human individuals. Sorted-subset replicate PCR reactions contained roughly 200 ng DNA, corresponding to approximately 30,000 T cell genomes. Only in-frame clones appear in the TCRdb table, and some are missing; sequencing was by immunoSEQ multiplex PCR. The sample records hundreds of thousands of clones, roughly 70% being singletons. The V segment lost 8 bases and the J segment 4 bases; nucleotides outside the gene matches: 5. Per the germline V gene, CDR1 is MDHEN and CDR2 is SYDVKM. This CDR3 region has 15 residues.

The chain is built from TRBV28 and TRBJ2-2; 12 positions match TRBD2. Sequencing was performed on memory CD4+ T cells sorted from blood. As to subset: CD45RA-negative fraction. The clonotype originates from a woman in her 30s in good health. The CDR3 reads CASGRTSGITGELFF. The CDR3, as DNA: TGTGCCAGCGGGCGGACTAGCGGGATCACCGGGGAGCTGTTTTTT.